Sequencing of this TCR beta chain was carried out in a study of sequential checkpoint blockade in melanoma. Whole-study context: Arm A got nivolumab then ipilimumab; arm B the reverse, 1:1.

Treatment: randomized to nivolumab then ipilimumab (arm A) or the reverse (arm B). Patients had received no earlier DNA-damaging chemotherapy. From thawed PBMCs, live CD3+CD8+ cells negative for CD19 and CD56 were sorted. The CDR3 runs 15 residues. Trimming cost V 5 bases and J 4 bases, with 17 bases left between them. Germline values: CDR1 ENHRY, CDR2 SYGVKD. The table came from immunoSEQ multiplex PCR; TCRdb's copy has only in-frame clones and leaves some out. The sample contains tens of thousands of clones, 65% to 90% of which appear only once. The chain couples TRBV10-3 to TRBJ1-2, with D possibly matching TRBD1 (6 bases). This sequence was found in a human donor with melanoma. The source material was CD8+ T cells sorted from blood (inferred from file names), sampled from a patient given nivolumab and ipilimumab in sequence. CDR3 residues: CAISLPGQAAYGYTF. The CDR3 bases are TGTGCCATCAGTCTCCCGGGACAAGCAGCCTATGGCTACACCTTC.